This paragraph reports one T cell receptor (beta chain). Participant-reported clinical history was the basis for cohort assignment. Produced via immunoSEQ multiplex PCR; TCRdb's table is partial and in-frame only. Of hundreds of thousands of clones listed, approximately 86% are singletons. This sample is drawn from a study of blood T cell repertoires in COVID-19. CDR1 ENHRY and CDR2 SYGVKD come from the germline V gene. Unmatched junction bases numbered 5, after V lost 7 bases and J lost 6 bases. The CDR3 spans 15 residues. The J gene is TRBJ2-1, the V gene TRBV10-3; 14 nucleotides agree with TRBD2. The sample comprised PBMCs or T cells enriched from blood (not recorded which). The clonotype comes from a woman under 40 who had been exposed to COVID-19. As DNA, the CDR3 is TGTGCCATCACTACCGGGACTAGCGGGGGCAATGAGCAGTTCTTC. This gives the protein CAITTGTSGGNEQFF.